This T cell receptor beta chain was captured by sequencing in a study of OX40 agonist ivuxolimab in advanced cancers. As for the study in general: Participants, approximately 81% male, averaged approximately 56 years of age, ranging from about 23 to 80. Checkpoint inhibitors had been given previously to approximately 40% of patients. Study results and caveats: Blood T cells, both CD4+ and CD8+, expanded clonally by week 6 at 0.1 to 3.0 mg/kg. Specificity for antigen went undetermined in the expanded peripheral T cells.

Trimming removed 2 bases at V and 11 bases at J, with 12 bases between. Germline V CDR1 and CDR2: MNHNY, SVGAGI (reference sequence). The CDR3 runs to 13 residues. Profiling relied on immunoSEQ multiplex PCR, and the TCRdb table lists in-frame clones only, not all of them. The table includes 16,000 or so clones, roughly 79% detected once. This clone has only one observation. As yet, its antigen is unknown. The clonotype was recovered from an adult with an advanced solid tumor such as melanoma, head and neck, liver or kidney cancer. Material: CD4+ or CD8+ T cells sorted from blood, obtained in a trial of the OX40 agonist ivuxolimab. The rearrangement uses TRBV6-6 and TRBJ1-4; weak D call: TRBD1 (6 bases). CDR3 sequence reads: CASSYPDSKKLFF. In nucleotides, the CDR3 is TGTGCCAGCAGTTACCCGGACAGTAAGAAACTGTTTTTT.